This entry lists 12 T cell receptor beta chains sequenced from one sample in a study of cytomegalovirus exposure and HLA in healthy donors. Both 60 Vbeta primers and 13 Jbeta primers went into the PCR. Repertoires were generated with immunoSEQ multiplex PCR, while TCRdb's copy carries only in-frame clones and drops some. The sample consists of under 150,000 clones, around three quarters of them appearing once. Specimen: PBMCs. The receptors were gathered from a man in his forties in good health and CMV-seropositive.

The rearrangement joins TRBV5-1 to TRBJ2-3, with 8 bases fitting TRBD2. Trimming cost V 0 bases and J 4 bases; bases outside gene matches: 4. This CDR3 spans 15 amino acids. Germline lookup yields CDR1 SGHRS and CDR2 YFSETQ. CDR3 DNA sequence: TGCGCCAGCAGCTTGGGGACTAGCCGCGCAGATACGCAGTATTTT. It is translated as CASSLGTSRADTQYF.

The rearrangement uses TRBV28 and TRBJ1-1; a weak D match, TRBD1 (6 bases). Germline CDR1 and CDR2: MDHEN and SYDVKM. The CDR3 loop spans 15 amino acids. V dropped 2 bases and J dropped 0 bases, with 10 bases sitting between them. The DNA for the CDR3 is TGTGCCAGCAGTTTAAGAACAGGGATGAACACTGAAGCTTTCTTT. This encodes CASSLRTGMNTEAFF.

The V gene is TRBV7-8, the J gene TRBJ2-1, with D possibly TRBD1 on 5 matching bases. V was trimmed by 8 bases and J by 6 bases, leaving 14 bases between them. CDR1 is SGHVS, CDR2 FQNEAQ, per germline. CDR3 size: 13 residues. CDR3 loop: CASSDGAVNEQFF. The CDR3 DNA reads TGTGCCAGCTCCGATGGGGCCGTCAATGAGCAGTTCTTC.

The V call is TRBV15, the J call TRBJ2-5; no reliable D call. The J call may not be correct, given that the DNA end is closer to TRBJ2-7. In germline, CDR1 is LNHNV, CDR2 YYDKDF (reference sequence). CDR3 length: 15 amino acids. The CDR3: CATSRAWQATYEQYF. CDR3 coding DNA: TGTGCCACCAGCAGGGCTTGGCAGGCAACCTACGAGCAGTACTTC.

The V gene is TRBV5-4, the J gene TRBJ1-1; D might be TRBD1 (6 bases). In germline, CDR1 is SGHNT, CDR2 YYREEE (reference sequence). This CDR3 has 15 residues. V was shortened by 0 bases and J by 4 bases, with 13 bases between the two germline ends. CDR3 in amino acids: CASSLAQGSGTEAFF. CDR3 nucleotide sequence: TGTGCCAGCAGCTTGGCACAGGGTAGTGGCACTGAAGCTTTCTTT.

This chain uses TRBV5-1 with TRBJ2-1; D call uncertain. V shed 1 base and J shed 7 bases, with 12 bases lying between them. Per the germline V gene, CDR1 is SGHRS and CDR2 is YFSETQ. This CDR3 has 14 amino acids. CDR3: CASSLLGVKNEQFF. CDR3 DNA sequence: TGCGCCAGCAGCTTGTTAGGAGTTAAGAATGAGCAGTTCTTC.

This rearrangement joins TRBV4-1 to TRBJ2-7, with D hard to call. V dropped 3 bases and J dropped 7 bases, with 7 bases sitting between them. Per the germline V gene, CDR1 is MGHRA and CDR2 is YSYEKL. The CDR3 has 11 amino acids. The CDR3 region has the DNA TGCGCCAGCAGCCAGGCAGGAGAGCAGTACTTC. Amino acid sequence: CASSQAGEQYF.

This clone was picked up a small number of times. The J gene is TRBJ2-3, the V gene TRBV18, with 10 bases lining up with TRBD2. J was trimmed by 0 bases and V by 3 bases; bases with no gene match: 6. CDR1 and CDR2 (germline): KGHSH, LQKENI. The CDR3 is made up of 17 amino acids. The DNA for the CDR3 is TGTGCCAGCTCACCCTTAGCGGGAGGAGCTAGCACAGATACGCAGTATTTT. Its translation is CASSPLAGGASTDTQYF.

V usage is TRBV9 and J usage is TRBJ2-1, with D possibly TRBD2 on 6 matching bases. Germline V gene data show CDR1 as SGDLS and CDR2 as YYNGEE. CDR3 length: 15 amino acids. Trimming removed 7 bases from V and 2 bases from J, with 16 bases in between. The CDR3 region has the DNA TGTGCCAGCGGCGCGGCTAGCGCTCCCTACAATGAGCAGTTCTTC. This encodes CASGAASAPYNEQFF.

In this sample, this clone turned up once. J is TRBJ2-3 and V is TRBV21-1; the table's D call, TRBD2, has no DNA check behind it. TRBV21-1 counts as a pseudogene. CDR3 length: 17 amino acids. The DNA of the CDR3 is TGTGCCAGCAGCAAAGCCCGACTAGCGGACAGCACAGATACGCAGTATTTT. It encodes CASSKARLADSTDTQYF.

The CDR3 is CASSQERRGRFGEQYF. The CDR3, as DNA: TGCGCCAGCAGCCAAGAGAGGCGGGGGAGGTTTGGCGAGCAGTACTTC. The genes are TRBV4-3 and TRBJ2-7; the match to TRBD2 covers 7 bases. The CDR3 is 16 residues long. Looked up from germline, CDR1 is LGHNA and CDR2 is YSLEER. The ends lost 0 bases at V and 6 bases at J; junction bases unmatched: 11.

The chain employs TRBV28 and TRBJ1-4; no clear D. The germline V gene encodes CDR1 MDHEN and CDR2 SYDVKM. Trimming removed 5 bases at V and 8 bases at J, with 9 bases between. The CDR3 spans 12 residues. The CDR3 sequence is CASSAEAEKLFF. For the CDR3, the DNA is TGTGCCAGCAGTGCGGAAGCGGAAAAACTGTTTTTT.